This T cell receptor beta chain was identified in a study of T cells in Graves' hyperthyroidism and ophthalmopathy. This clonotype occurred many times. What it binds is unknown. The CDR3 is 13 residues long. V lost 1 base and J lost 7, with 11 bases in between. The investigators amplified TCR beta CDR3 regions from RNA transcripts. The HTBI set primed first-round TCR CDR3 RT-PCR. MiXCR, run by TCRdb on the multiplex PCR reads, gives a single entry per CDR3 protein. The sample holds under 400,000 distinct CDR3 sequences, around 13% seen once. Notes on the study in general: Most clonotypes expanded in thyroid above 0.001 were likewise present in blood.

Uncontrolled infection, other autoimmune disease, pregnancy or lactation barred patients from enrollment. The V and J genes are TRBV12-3 or TRBV12-4 and TRBJ2-7, with TRBD1 as a possible D gene (5 bases). The sequence was obtained from a woman aged 55-70 years with Graves' hyperthyroidism. Source material: blood. The CDR3 protein is CASSLDPGSEQYF. CDR3 bases: TGTGCCAGCAGTTTAGACCCAGGGTCTGAGCAGTACTTC.